This T cell receptor (beta chain) was documented in a study of cytomegalovirus exposure and HLA in healthy donors. Broader study findings: Several top significant clusters appeared, in a later analysis, to be linked to common viral pathogens.

PCR employed 60 Vbeta and 13 Jbeta primers. The repertoire was sequenced with immunoSEQ multiplex PCR; TCRdb's copy has only in-frame clones and lacks some. The sample consists of some 200,000 clones, 70% to 90% of them appearing once. In the case of this clone: Antigen unknown. An end of the junction differs from the germline gene, which may be a read error.

Sequencing was done on a sample of PBMCs. The TCR was taken from a woman aged 25 to 45 in good health and CMV-seronegative.

The CDR3 DNA reads TGTGCCGGCAGCGTAGCGGGGGGGCCAGATACGCAGTATTTT. Translated, it gives CAGSVAGGPDTQYF. This sequence joins TRBV9 and TRBJ2-3; 11 bases match TRBD2. The CDR3 has 14 residues. Germline V gene sequence: CDR1 SGDLS, CDR2 YYNGEE.